This T cell receptor beta chain was captured by sequencing in a study of tumor and adjacent non-tumor tissue in lung cancer. Study outcomes and limitations: Significantly higher TCR diversity was found in tumor than normal lung.

A modified ARM-PCR protocol with three rounds of nested PCR amplified TCRbeta. TCRdb re-called the multiplex PCR reads through MiXCR, storing one row per CDR3 protein. The sample records 100,000 or so distinct CDR3 sequences, roughly two thirds being singletons. This clonotype showed up many times. Its antigen is as yet unknown. Germline CDR1 reads SGHAT; CDR2 reads FQNNGV. Trimming removed 1 base from V and 2 bases from J, with 3 bases in between. This CDR3 is built from 12 residues. The template was RNA from unsorted bulk tissue. The normal lung tissue was taken more than 3 cm from the tumor edge. Sequencing was performed on distant non-tumor lung tissue. This chain links TRBV11-2 with TRBJ2-7; D call uncertain. The sequence was obtained from a man younger than 40 with non-small cell lung cancer. The CDR3 here is CASSLATYEQYF. CDR3 DNA sequence: TGTGCCAGCAGCTTAGCCACCTACGAGCAGTACTTC.